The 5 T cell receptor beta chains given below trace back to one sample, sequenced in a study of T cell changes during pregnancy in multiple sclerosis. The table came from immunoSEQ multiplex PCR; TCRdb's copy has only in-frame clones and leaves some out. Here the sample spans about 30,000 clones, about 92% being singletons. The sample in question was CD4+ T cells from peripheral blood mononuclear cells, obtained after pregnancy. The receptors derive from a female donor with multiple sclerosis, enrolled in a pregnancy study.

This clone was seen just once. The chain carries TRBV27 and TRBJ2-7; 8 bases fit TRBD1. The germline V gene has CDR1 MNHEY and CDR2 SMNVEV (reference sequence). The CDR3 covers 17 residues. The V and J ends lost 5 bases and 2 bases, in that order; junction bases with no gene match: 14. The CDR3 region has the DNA TGTGCCAGCAGTCCTCGGACAGGGTCTGTAAGGACCTACGAGCAGTACTTC. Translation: CASSPRTGSVRTYEQYF.

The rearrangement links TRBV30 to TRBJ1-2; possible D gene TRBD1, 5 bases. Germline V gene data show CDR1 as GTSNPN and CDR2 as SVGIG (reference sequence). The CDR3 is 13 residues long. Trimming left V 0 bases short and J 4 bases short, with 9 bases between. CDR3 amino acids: CAWSVQGSYGYTF. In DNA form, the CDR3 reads TGTGCCTGGAGTGTGCAGGGTAGCTATGGCTACACCTTC.

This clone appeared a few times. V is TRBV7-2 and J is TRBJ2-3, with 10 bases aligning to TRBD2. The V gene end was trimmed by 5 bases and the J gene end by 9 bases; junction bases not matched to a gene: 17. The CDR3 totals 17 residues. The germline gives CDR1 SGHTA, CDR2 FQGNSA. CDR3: CASSPPGLSGGVSTQYF. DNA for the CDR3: TGTGCCAGCAGCCCCCCCGGACTCAGCGGGGGGGTATCCACGCAGTATTTT.

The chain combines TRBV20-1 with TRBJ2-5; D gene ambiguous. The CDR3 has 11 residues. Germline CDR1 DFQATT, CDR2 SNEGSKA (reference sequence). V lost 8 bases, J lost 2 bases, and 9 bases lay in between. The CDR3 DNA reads TGCAGTCCCGACGGGCAAGAGACCCAGTACTTC. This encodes CSPDGQETQYF.

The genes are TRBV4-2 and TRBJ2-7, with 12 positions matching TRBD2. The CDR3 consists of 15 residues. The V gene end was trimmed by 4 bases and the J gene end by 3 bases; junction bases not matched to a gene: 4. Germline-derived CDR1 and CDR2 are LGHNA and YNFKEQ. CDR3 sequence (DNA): TGTGCCAGCAGCCTCGAACTAGCGGGGGGCTACGAGCAGTACTTC. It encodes CASSLELAGGYEQYF.